This T cell receptor beta chain was recovered during a study of blood T cell repertoires in COVID-19. Background on the study: The origin of the acute and convalescent COVID-19 samples was the United States, Italy and Spain.

The germline V gene has CDR1 SNHLY and CDR2 FYNNEI. The CDR3 sequence is 16 residues long. V was clipped by 1 base and J by 2 bases; unmatched bases: 5. As handled by the study authors: Estimates of nucleated cell counts were drawn from the amplification of reference gene primers. Sequencing used immunoSEQ multiplex PCR; TCRdb keeps in-frame clones, though not all of them. Clone size and the V and J calls come from that table; the DNA yielded D and trimming. Of around 310,000 clones listed, around 89% were seen once; the top ten hold around 1%. Sample: peripheral blood. The origin of this receptor is a woman aged 40 to 50 with COVID-19, enrolled during active disease. V usage is TRBV2 and J usage is TRBJ2-3; 8 nucleotides line up with TRBD2. The CDR3 nucleotides are TGTGCCAGCAGTGAAGTGCGGGGGGTCTACACAGATACGCAGTATTTT. This sequence encodes CASSEVRGVYTDTQYF.